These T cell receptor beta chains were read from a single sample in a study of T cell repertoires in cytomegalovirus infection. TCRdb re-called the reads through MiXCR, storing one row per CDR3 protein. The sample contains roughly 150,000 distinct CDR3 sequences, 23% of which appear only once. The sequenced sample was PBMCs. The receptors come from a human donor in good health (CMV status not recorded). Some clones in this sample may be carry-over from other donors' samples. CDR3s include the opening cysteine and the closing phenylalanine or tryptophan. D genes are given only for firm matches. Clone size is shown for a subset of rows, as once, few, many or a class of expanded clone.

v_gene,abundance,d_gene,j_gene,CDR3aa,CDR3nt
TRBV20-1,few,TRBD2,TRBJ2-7,CSAMSSGVYEQYF,TGCAGTGCTATGAGTAGCGGGGTTTACGAGCAGTACTTC
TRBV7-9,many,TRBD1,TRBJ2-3,CASSSTGTGRDTQYF,TGTGCCAGCAGCTCCACCGGGACAGGACGAGATACGCAGTATTTT
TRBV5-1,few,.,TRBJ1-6,CASSFAGPNNSPLHF,TGCGCCAGCAGCTTCGCCGGACCAAATAATTCACCCCTCCACTTT
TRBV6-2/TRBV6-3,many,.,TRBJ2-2,CASTTGVSTGELFF,TGTGCCAGCACAACGGGAGTTAGCACCGGGGAGCTGTTTTTT
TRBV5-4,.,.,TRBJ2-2,CASSPGGTGELFF,TGTGCCAGCAGCCCTGGGGGGACCGGGGAGCTGTTTTTT
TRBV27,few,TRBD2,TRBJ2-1,CASSSRVGGGASEQFF,TGTGCCAGCAGTTCAAGGGTCGGCGGGGGGGCCAGTGAGCAGTTCTTC
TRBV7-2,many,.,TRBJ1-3,CASNPAGIGNTIYF,TGTGCCAGCAACCCGGCAGGGATAGGAAACACCATATATTTT
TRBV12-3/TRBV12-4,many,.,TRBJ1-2,CASSLAPDYGYTF,TGTGCCAGCAGTTTAGCACCAGACTATGGCTACACCTTC
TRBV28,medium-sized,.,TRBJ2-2,CASSLGGPTGELFF,TGTGCCAGCAGTTTGGGGGGACCCACCGGGGAGCTGTTTTTT
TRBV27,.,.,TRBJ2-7,CASRAFGGYEQYF,TGTGCCAGCCGCGCCTTTGGGGGTTACGAGCAGTACTTC
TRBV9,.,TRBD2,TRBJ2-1,CASSGLAGSSYNEQFF,TGTGCCAGCAGCGGACTAGCGGGTAGCTCCTACAATGAGCAGTTCTTC